A single T cell receptor (beta chain) is shown here with its context. This clonotype was seen more than once but under ten times. Its antigen is still unknown. Base qualities are not at hand, and no much larger clone is one base apart. This record belongs to a study of T cells after yellow fever vaccination (dated by TCRdb to the late 2010s). A note on the overall study: The SMART-Seq v4 Ultra Low Input RNA kit was used to prepare libraries from fractions with low cell numbers. To follow T-cell clones before and after primary and booster YFV17D yellow fever vaccination, bulk TCR alpha and beta repertoires were sequenced over time. The cohort comprised two healthy male donors, one aged 18 to 30 and one aged 30 to 40 years. Blood samples were taken at several timepoints before and after primary and secondary immunization, and bulk PBMC replicates and cell subsets were isolated. What the authors observed across the whole study: FACS-sorted repertoires could contain abundant contaminating clonotypes from the bulk population, so computational filtering was required. After the booster, most clones that had expanded after primary vaccination were detected again (almost 97% of CD4 and under 90% of CD8), suggesting broad maintenance of memory. The secondary T-cell response was weaker than the primary response but faster, peaking on day 5 instead of day 15. A small fraction of clonotypes appeared in both the CD4 and CD8 compartments, likely as a result of convergent recombination. Because the study included only two donors, the extent to which the findings can be generalized is limited.

The germline V gene sets CDR1 to SGHVS and CDR2 to FQNEAQ. A distance of 8 bases separates the germline ends of V and J, which lose 0 bases and 6 bases respectively. Counted from cysteine to phenylalanine, this CDR3 has 14 amino acids. Only the CDR3 DNA stays, 42 bases, in frame from base 1. Synthesis of TCR cDNA relied on 5'RACE template switching, a step that introduced a universal primer site along with unique molecular identifiers. cDNA synthesis was primed from both the TCR alpha and TCR beta constant segments. Libraries were amplified in two PCR steps, with sample barcodes and sequencing adapters added in the second step. Libraries were sequenced on Illumina HiSeq 2500 (2x100 bp) or NovaSeq (2x150 bp). In the authors' own workflow: MIGEC was used to demultiplex reads and collapse the reads into UMI consensus sequences, and MiXCR was used for V(D)J alignment. Using edgeR on replicate PBMC samples, clonotypes were called vaccine-responding if FDR was below 0.01 and the log2 fold change was above 5 up to day 15. Bulk clonotypes were assigned CD4 or CD8 identity according to which sequenced CD4 or CD8 repertoire held them at higher abundance. TCRdb reanalyzed the raw reads on its own, using fastp at Q25 for trimming and MiXCR for clone calling, and kept in-frame beta chains. Under each unique CDR3 protein, matching rows form one entry showing the most common genes and DNA. The V and J calls and clone size come from TCRdb's table, not from the authors' own analysis. The sample profile shows approximately 300,000 distinct CDR3 sequences; about an eighth of them were found once. Approximately 0.49% of the sample is in the top ten clones.

This specimen's treatment or condition label, interpreted: live attenuated yellow fever vaccine strain. A standard Ficoll-Paque protocol was used to isolate PBMCs from peripheral blood. Dynabeads CD4 and CD8 positive selection kits were used to isolate the CD4 and CD8 T-cell fractions. TriZol was used to extract RNA from bulk PBMCs, CD4 and CD8 fractions, and dextramer-positive and dextramer-negative fractions. The sequence links TRBV7-8 to TRBJ2-2; the D gene is unclear. This clonotype originated in a young man who received the YFV17D yellow fever vaccine. The specimen comprised CD4+ T cells sorted from PBMCs, sampled 45 days after the yellow fever booster vaccination. This receptor carries the CDR3 CASSLASGPGELFF. Here is the DNA: TGTGCCAGCAGCTTAGCGTCCGGGCCCGGGGAGCTGTTTTTT.